The next 7 T cell receptor beta chains were all read from a single sample in a study of blood T cell repertoires in COVID-19. The data were produced by immunoSEQ multiplex PCR, yet TCRdb's version contains in-frame clones alone and is incomplete. In the table there are about 260,000 clones, around 80% of which are singletons. Sequencing was carried out using peripheral blood. These receptors all stem from a man between 60 and 75 years old with acute or convalescent COVID-19.

J is TRBJ2-3 and V is TRBV6-5, with D unresolved. Germline CDR1 is MNHEY and CDR2 is SVGAGI. This CDR3 comprises 14 residues. V lost 2 bases and J 5 bases, leaving 11 bases between the germline ends. The CDR3: CASSYRVKKDTQYF. In DNA, the CDR3 is TGTGCCAGCAGTTACAGAGTAAAGAAAGATACGCAGTATTTT.

The V gene is TRBV4-3, the J gene TRBJ1-3, with TRBD1 identical over 7 bases. This CDR3 comprises 16 residues. The germline gives CDR1 LGHNA, CDR2 YSLEER. The ends lost 2 bases at V and 4 bases at J; junction bases unmatched: 8. Here the CDR3 reads CASSQLRTGGGNTIYF. The CDR3 nucleotides read TGCGCCAGCAGCCAACTTCGGACAGGCGGAGGAAACACCATATATTTT.

The chain joins TRBV7-9 to TRBJ2-5, with 8 bases aligning to TRBD2. CDR1 and CDR2 (germline): SEHNR, FQNEAQ (reference sequence). This CDR3 has 15 amino acids. V dropped 3 bases and J dropped 1; count of bases not matched to a gene: 4. As DNA, the CDR3 is TGTGCCAGCAGCTTGGCGGGAGGAATCCAAGAGACCCAGTACTTC. This translates into CASSLAGGIQETQYF.

This clone has a single count. The chain combines TRBV6-5 with TRBJ2-7; 7 bases map to TRBD1. CDR1 and CDR2 (germline): MNHEY, SVGAGI. The CDR3 is 15 amino acids. Trimming took 8 bases from V and 0 from J; bases not matched to a gene: 10. CDR3 nucleotide sequence: TGTGCCAGCGACAGACGGACAGGCAGCTCCTACGAGCAGTACTTC. Encoded protein: CASDRRTGSSYEQYF.

The rearrangement uses TRBV27 and TRBJ2-5, with a possible D match to TRBD2 (6 bases). Germline CDR1 reads MNHEY; CDR2 reads SMNVEV (reference sequence). V was cut by 5 bases and J by 3 bases, with 13 bases left in between. CDR3 size: 14 residues. The CDR3: CASSAGTAEETQYF. Here the CDR3 DNA reads TGTGCCAGCAGTGCCGGGACTGCCGAAGAGACCCAGTACTTC.

The gene calls are TRBV28 and TRBJ2-3, with 9 bases lining up with TRBD1. Germline trimming cut 4 bases from V and 6 bases from J; bases unmatched to any gene: 5. Germline CDR1 MDHEN, CDR2 SYDVKM. The CDR3 totals 14 residues. The CDR3 DNA reads TGTGCCAGCAGTTCCCCCGGACAGGGGGATACGCAGTATTTT. As protein: CASSSPGQGDTQYF.

This clone has a handful of counts. J is TRBJ1-2 and V is TRBV4-3; no clear D. The CDR3 extends over 17 amino acids. The germline gives CDR1 LGHNA, CDR2 YSLEER. V was trimmed by 0 bases and J by 6 bases, leaving 20 bases between them. The CDR3 region has the DNA TGCGCCAGCAGCCAAGAACTATCCAGCGGCCTGAAGGATGGCTACACCTTC. As protein: CASSQELSSGLKDGYTF.